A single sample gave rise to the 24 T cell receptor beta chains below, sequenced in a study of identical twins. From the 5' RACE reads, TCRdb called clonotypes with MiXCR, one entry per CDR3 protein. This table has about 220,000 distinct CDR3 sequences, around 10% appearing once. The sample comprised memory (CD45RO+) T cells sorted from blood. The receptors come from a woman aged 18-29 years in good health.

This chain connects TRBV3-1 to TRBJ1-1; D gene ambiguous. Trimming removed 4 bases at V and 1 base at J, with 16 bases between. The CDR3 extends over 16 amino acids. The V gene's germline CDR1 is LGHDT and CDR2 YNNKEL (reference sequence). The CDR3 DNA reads TGTGCCAGCAGCCGAAGACAAGCCCCAAGGAACACTGAAGCTTTCTTT. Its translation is CASSRRQAPRNTEAFF.

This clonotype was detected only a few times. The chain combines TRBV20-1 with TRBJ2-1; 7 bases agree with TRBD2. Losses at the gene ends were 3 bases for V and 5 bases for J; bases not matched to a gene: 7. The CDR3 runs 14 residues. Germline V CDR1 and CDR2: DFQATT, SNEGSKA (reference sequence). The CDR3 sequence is CSASRGRADNEQFF. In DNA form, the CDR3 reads TGCAGTGCTAGTAGAGGGAGGGCGGACAATGAGCAGTTCTTC.

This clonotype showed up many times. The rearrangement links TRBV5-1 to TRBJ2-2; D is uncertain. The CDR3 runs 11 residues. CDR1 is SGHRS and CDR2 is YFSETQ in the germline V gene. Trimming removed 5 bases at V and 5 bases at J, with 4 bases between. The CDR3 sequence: CASRLTGELFF. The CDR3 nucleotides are TGCGCCAGCAGATTGACCGGGGAGCTGTTTTTT. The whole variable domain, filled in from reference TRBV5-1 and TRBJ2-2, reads KAGVTQTPRYLIKTRGQQVTLSCSPISGHRSVSWYQQTPGQGLQFLFEYFSETQRNKGNFPGRFSGRQFSNSRSEMNVSTLELGDSALYLCASRLTGELFFGEGSRLTVL.

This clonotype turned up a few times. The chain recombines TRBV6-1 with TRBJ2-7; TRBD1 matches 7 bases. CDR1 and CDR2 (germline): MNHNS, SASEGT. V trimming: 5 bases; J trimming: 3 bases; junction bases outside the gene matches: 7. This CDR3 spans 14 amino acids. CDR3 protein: CASSPRGHNYEQYF. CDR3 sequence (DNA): TGTGCCAGCAGTCCGAGGGGGCACAACTACGAGCAGTACTTC.

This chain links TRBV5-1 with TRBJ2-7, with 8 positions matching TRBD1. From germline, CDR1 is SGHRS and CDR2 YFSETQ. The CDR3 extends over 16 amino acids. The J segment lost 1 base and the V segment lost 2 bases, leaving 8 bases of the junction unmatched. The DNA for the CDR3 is TGCGCCAGCAGCTTCCGAGGACAGGGACTTTCCTACGAGCAGTACTTC. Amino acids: CASSFRGQGLSYEQYF. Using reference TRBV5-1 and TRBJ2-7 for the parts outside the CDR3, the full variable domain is KAGVTQTPRYLIKTRGQQVTLSCSPISGHRSVSWYQQTPGQGLQFLFEYFSETQRNKGNFPGRFSGRQFSNSRSEMNVSTLELGDSALYLCASSFRGQGLSYEQYFGPGTRLTVT.

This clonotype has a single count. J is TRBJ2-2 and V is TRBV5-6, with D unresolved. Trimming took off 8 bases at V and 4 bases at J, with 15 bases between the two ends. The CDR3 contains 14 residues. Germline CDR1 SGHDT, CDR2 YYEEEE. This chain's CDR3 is CARSPRLLTGELFF. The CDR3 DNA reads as TGTGCCAGGAGCCCCCGACTCCTCACCGGGGAGCTGTTTTTT.

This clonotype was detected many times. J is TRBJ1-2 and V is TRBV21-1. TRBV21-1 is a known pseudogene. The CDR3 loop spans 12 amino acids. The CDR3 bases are TGTGCCAGCAAGGGCGCTAACTATGGCTACACCTTC. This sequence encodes CASKGANYGYTF.

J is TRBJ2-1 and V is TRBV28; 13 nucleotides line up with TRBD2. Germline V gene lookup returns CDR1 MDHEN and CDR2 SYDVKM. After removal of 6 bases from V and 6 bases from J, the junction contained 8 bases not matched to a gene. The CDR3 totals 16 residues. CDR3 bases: TGTGCCAGCAGCCCTGTACTAGCGGGAGGGCTCAATGAGCAGTTCTTC. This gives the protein CASSPVLAGGLNEQFF.

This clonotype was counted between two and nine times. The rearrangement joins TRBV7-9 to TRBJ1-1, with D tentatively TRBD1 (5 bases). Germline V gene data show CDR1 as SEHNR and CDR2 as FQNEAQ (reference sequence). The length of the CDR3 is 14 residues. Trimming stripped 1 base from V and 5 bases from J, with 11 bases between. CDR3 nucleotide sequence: TGTGCCAGCAGCTTAGGGGGCGCGGTGACTGAAGCTTTCTTT. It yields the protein CASSLGGAVTEAFF.

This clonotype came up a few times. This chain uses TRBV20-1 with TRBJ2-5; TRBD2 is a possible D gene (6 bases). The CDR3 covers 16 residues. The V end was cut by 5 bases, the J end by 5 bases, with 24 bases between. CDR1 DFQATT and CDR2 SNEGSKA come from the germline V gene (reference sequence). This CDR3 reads CSALSGYREQRETQYF. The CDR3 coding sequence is TGCAGTGCTCTCTCAGGCTACCGGGAGCAGAGGGAGACCCAGTACTTC.

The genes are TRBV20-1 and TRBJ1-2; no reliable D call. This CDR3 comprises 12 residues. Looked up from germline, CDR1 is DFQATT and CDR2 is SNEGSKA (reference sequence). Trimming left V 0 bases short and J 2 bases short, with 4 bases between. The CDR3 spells CSAREPNYGYTF. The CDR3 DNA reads TGCAGTGCTAGAGAACCGAACTATGGCTACACCTTC.

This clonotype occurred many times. For the CDR3, the DNA is TGCAGTGCGCCCACCCCTCCTAGCGGGAGTTCGGATACGCAGTATTTT. As protein: CSAPTPPSGSSDTQYF. The chain has TRBV20-1 and TRBJ2-3, with 10 nucleotides matching TRBD2. The CDR3 spans 16 residues. The J segment lost 6 bases and the V segment lost 6 bases, leaving 15 bases of the junction unmatched. The germline V gene has CDR1 DFQATT and CDR2 SNEGSKA (reference sequence).

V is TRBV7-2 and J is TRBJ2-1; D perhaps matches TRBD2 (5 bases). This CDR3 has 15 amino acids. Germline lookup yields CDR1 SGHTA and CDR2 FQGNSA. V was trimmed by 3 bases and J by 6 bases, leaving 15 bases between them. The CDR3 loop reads CASSFSGLTANEQFF. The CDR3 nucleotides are TGTGCCAGCAGCTTTTCCGGACTGACCGCCAATGAGCAGTTCTTC.

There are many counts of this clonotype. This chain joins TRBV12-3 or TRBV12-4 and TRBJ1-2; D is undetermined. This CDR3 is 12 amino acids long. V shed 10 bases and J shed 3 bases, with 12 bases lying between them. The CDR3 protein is CATGVGHYGYTF. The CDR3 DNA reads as TGTGCCACCGGGGTAGGGCACTATGGCTACACCTTC.

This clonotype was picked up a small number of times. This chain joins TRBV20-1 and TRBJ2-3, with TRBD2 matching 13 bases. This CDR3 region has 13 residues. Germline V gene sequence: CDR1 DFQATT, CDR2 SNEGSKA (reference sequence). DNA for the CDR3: TGCAGCGGGACTAGCGGGGGCACAGATACGCAGTATTTT. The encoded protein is CSGTSGGTDTQYF.

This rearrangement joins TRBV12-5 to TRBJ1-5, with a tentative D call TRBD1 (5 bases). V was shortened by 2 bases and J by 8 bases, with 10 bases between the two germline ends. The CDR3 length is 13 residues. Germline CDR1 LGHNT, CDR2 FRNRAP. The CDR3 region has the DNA TGTGCTAGTGGTTTGAGGGGTGAGGAGCCCCAGCATTTT. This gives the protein CASGLRGEEPQHF.

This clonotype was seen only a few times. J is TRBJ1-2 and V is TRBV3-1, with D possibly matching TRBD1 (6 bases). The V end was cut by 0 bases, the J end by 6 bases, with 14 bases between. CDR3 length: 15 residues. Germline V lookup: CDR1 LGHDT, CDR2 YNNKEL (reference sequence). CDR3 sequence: CASSQDGVRGDGYTF. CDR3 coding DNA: TGTGCCAGCAGCCAAGATGGAGTCAGGGGCGATGGCTACACCTTC.

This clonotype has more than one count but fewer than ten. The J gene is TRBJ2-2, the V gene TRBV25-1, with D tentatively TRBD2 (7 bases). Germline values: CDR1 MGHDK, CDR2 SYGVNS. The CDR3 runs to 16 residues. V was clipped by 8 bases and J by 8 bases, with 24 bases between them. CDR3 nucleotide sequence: TGTGCCAGCCGAAAAGGGGGGGGGCTTCCGGCTGGGGAGCTGTTTTTT. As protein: CASRKGGGLPAGELFF.

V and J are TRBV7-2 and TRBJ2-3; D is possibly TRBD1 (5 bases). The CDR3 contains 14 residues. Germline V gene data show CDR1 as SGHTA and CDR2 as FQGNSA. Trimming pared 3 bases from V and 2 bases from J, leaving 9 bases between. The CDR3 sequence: CASSFDSYTDTQYF. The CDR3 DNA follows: TGTGCCAGCAGCTTCGACAGTTACACAGATACGCAGTATTTT. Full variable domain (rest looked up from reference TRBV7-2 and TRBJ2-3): GAGVSQSPSNKVTEKGKDVELRCDPISGHTALYWYRQSLGQGLEFLIYFQGNSAPDKSGLPSDRFSAERTGGSVSTLTIQRTQQEDSAVYLCASSFDSYTDTQYFGPGTRLTVL.

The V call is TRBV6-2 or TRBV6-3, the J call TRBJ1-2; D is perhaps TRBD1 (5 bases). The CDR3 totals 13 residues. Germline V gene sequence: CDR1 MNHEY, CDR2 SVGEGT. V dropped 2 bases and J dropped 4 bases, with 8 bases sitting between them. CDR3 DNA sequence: TGTGCCAGCAGTTACGCCGGGACCTATGGCTACACCTTC. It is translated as CASSYAGTYGYTF.

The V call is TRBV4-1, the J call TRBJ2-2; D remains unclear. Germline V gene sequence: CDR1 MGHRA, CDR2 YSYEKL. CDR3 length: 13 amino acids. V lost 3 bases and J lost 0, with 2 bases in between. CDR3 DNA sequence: TGCGCCAGCAGCCACGCGAACACCGGGGAGCTGTTTTTT. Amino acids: CASSHANTGELFF.

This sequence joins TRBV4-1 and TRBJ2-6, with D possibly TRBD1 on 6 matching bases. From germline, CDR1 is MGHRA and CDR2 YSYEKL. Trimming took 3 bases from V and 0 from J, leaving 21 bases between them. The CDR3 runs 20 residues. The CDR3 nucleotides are TGCGCCAGCAGCCACCGCCCACGTACAGGGAAACTCTCTGGGGCCAACGTCCTGACTTTC. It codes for CASSHRPRTGKLSGANVLTF.

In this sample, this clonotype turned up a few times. The CDR3 here is CASSLRGWQPQHF. The CDR3 DNA is TGTGCCAGCAGTTTGCGCGGTTGGCAGCCCCAGCATTTT. This rearrangement joins TRBV6-5 to TRBJ1-5; the D is unclear. Germline lookup yields CDR1 MNHEY and CDR2 SVGAGI. Trimming pared 4 bases from V and 7 bases from J, leaving 11 bases between. This CDR3 region has 13 residues.

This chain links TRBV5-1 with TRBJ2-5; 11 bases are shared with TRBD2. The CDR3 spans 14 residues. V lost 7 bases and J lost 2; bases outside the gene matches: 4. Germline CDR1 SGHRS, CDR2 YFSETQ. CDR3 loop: CASSIAGGQETQYF. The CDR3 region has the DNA TGCGCCAGCTCGATAGCGGGGGGGCAAGAGACCCAGTACTTC.